The rows below give T cell receptor beta chains drawn from one sample of a study of long-term antiretroviral therapy in people with HIV. Measured with immunoSEQ multiplex PCR; TCRdb has only the in-frame clones, and not every one. The repertoire holds 20,000 to 25,000 clones, with 85% to 95% as singletons. The source was unsorted PBMCs, collected around 5.2 years after starting antiretroviral therapy. The receptors stem from a woman in her fifties or sixties with HIV. CDR3s include the opening cysteine and the closing phenylalanine or tryptophan. The order of the fields is D gene, V gene, clone size, J gene, CDR3 protein, CDR3 DNA. D genes are given only for firm matches. Expanded clones get a size class; other rows say once, few or many, or leave the size out.

D gene: TRBD1; V gene: TRBV7-6; clone size: once; J gene: TRBJ1-3; CDR3 protein: CASSLGENRGHSGNTIYF; CDR3 DNA: TGTGCCAGCAGCTTAGGTGAGAACAGGGGACATTCTGGAAACACCATATATTTT
D gene: TRBD2; V gene: TRBV11-2; clone size: .; J gene: TRBJ2-7; CDR3 protein: CASSLARSGGYEQYF; CDR3 DNA: TGTGCCAGCAGCTTAGCTCGATCGGGGGGCTACGAGCAGTACTTC
D gene: TRBD1; V gene: TRBV19; clone size: .; J gene: TRBJ1-5; CDR3 protein: CASSIGQGEGQPQHF; CDR3 DNA: TGTGCCAGTAGTATAGGACAGGGTGAGGGTCAGCCCCAGCATTTT
D gene: .; V gene: TRBV5-1; clone size: .; J gene: TRBJ1-4; CDR3 protein: CASSLPPGGTNEKLFF; CDR3 DNA: TGCGCCAGCAGCTTGCCCCCAGGAGGTACTAATGAAAAACTGTTTTTT
D gene: TRBD2; V gene: TRBV7-9; clone size: .; J gene: TRBJ2-7; CDR3 protein: CASSTSEERSYEQYF; CDR3 DNA: TGTGCCAGCAGTACTAGCGAGGAAAGGTCCTACGAGCAGTACTTC
D gene: .; V gene: TRBV6-5; clone size: .; J gene: TRBJ1-1; CDR3 protein: CASSWGTVMNTEAFF; CDR3 DNA: TGTGCCAGCAGTTGGGGTACAGTCATGAACACTGAAGCTTTCTTT
D gene: TRBD2; V gene: TRBV27; clone size: .; J gene: TRBJ2-1; CDR3 protein: CASSLTSGIYNEQFF; CDR3 DNA: TGTGCCAGCAGTTTGACTAGCGGGATTTACAATGAGCAGTTCTTC
D gene: .; V gene: TRBV7-9; clone size: .; J gene: TRBJ1-1; CDR3 protein: CASSFMGLEDTEAFF; CDR3 DNA: TGTGCCAGCAGCTTTATGGGACTTGAGGACACTGAAGCTTTCTTT
D gene: .; V gene: TRBV18; clone size: .; J gene: TRBJ1-1; CDR3 protein: CASSPGNTEAFF; CDR3 DNA: TGTGCCAGCTCACCCGGGAACACTGAAGCTTTCTTT
D gene: .; V gene: TRBV27; clone size: once; J gene: TRBJ1-2; CDR3 protein: CASSFTVGYGYTF; CDR3 DNA: TGTGCCAGCAGTTTTACAGTAGGCTATGGCTACACCTTC
D gene: TRBD2; V gene: TRBV7-2; clone size: .; J gene: TRBJ2-1; CDR3 protein: CASSFGGAGLNEQFF; CDR3 DNA: TGTGCCAGCAGCTTCGGGGGGGCAGGGTTGAATGAGCAGTTCTTC
D gene: TRBD2; V gene: TRBV12-5; clone size: .; J gene: TRBJ2-1; CDR3 protein: CASGLAASGSSYNEQFF; CDR3 DNA: TGTGCTAGTGGTTTGGCCGCTAGCGGGAGCTCCTACAATGAGCAGTTCTTC
D gene: TRBD2; V gene: TRBV10-3; clone size: .; J gene: TRBJ2-5; CDR3 protein: CAISPRLAQETQYF; CDR3 DNA: TGTGCCATCAGTCCTCGACTAGCGCAAGAGACCCAGTACTTC
D gene: TRBD2; V gene: TRBV4-3; clone size: .; J gene: TRBJ2-3; CDR3 protein: CASSQEGTSGRSTDTQYF; CDR3 DNA: TGCGCCAGCAGCCAAGAGGGGACTAGCGGGAGGAGCACAGATACGCAGTATTTT
D gene: TRBD2; V gene: TRBV5-6; clone size: .; J gene: TRBJ2-1; CDR3 protein: CASSLFGAGGQFQFF; CDR3 DNA: TGTGCCAGCAGCTTGTTTGGGGCGGGAGGGCAATTCCAGTTCTTC
D gene: .; V gene: TRBV9; clone size: .; J gene: TRBJ2-7; CDR3 protein: CASSVDVGSYEQYF; CDR3 DNA: TGTGCCAGCAGCGTAGATGTAGGCTCCTACGAGCAGTACTTC
D gene: .; V gene: TRBV5-1; clone size: .; J gene: TRBJ2-7; CDR3 protein: CASSPETGPYEQYF; CDR3 DNA: TGCGCCAGCAGCCCAGAGACAGGTCCCTACGAGCAGTACTTC
D gene: TRBD2; V gene: TRBV2; clone size: .; J gene: TRBJ2-5; CDR3 protein: CASSEALASGRKETQYF; CDR3 DNA: TGTGCCAGCAGTGAAGCGCTTGCTAGCGGGAGGAAAGAGACCCAGTACTTC
D gene: .; V gene: TRBV10-3; clone size: .; J gene: TRBJ1-5; CDR3 protein: CAIKDGLDQPQHF; CDR3 DNA: TGTGCTATCAAAGACGGTCTGGATCAGCCCCAGCATTTT
D gene: TRBD2; V gene: TRBV27; clone size: .; J gene: TRBJ2-1; CDR3 protein: CANPLRGLAGYEQFF; CDR3 DNA: TGTGCCAACCCCCTTCGTGGACTAGCGGGATATGAGCAGTTCTTC
D gene: .; V gene: TRBV7-9; clone size: .; J gene: TRBJ1-4; CDR3 protein: CASSLSPEKLFF; CDR3 DNA: TGTGCCAGCAGCTTATCCCCTGAAAAACTGTTTTTT
D gene: .; V gene: TRBV6-5; clone size: .; J gene: TRBJ2-1; CDR3 protein: CASSQSVSSYNEQFF; CDR3 DNA: TGTGCCAGCAGCCAGTCCGTAAGCTCCTACAATGAGCAGTTCTTC
D gene: .; V gene: TRBV7-9; clone size: .; J gene: TRBJ1-1; CDR3 protein: CASSFPPLAFF; CDR3 DNA: TGTGCCAGCAGCTTTCCACCTCTAGCTTTCTTT
D gene: .; V gene: TRBV29-1; clone size: .; J gene: TRBJ2-7; CDR3 protein: CSAAGRPGYEQYF; CDR3 DNA: TGCAGCGCCGCGGGCCGCCCTGGCTACGAGCAGTACTTC
D gene: .; V gene: TRBV6-1; clone size: .; J gene: TRBJ1-3; CDR3 protein: CASSPRIGVGNTIYF; CDR3 DNA: TGTGCCAGCAGCCCAAGGATCGGGGTCGGAAACACCATATATTTT
D gene: TRBD1; V gene: TRBV5-1; clone size: .; J gene: TRBJ2-1; CDR3 protein: CASSLDGTVNEQFF; CDR3 DNA: TGCGCCAGCAGCTTGGATGGGACAGTCAATGAGCAGTTCTTC
D gene: .; V gene: TRBV18; clone size: .; J gene: TRBJ1-1; CDR3 protein: CASSPPYFEGGGTEAFF; CDR3 DNA: TGTGCCAGCTCACCTCCCTACTTCGAAGGGGGAGGCACTGAAGCTTTCTTT
D gene: .; V gene: TRBV6-1; clone size: .; J gene: TRBJ1-1; CDR3 protein: CASSVYNTEAFF; CDR3 DNA: TGTGCCAGCAGTGTTTACAACACTGAAGCTTTCTTT
D gene: .; V gene: TRBV2; clone size: .; J gene: TRBJ2-7; CDR3 protein: CATTAAGSSYEQYF; CDR3 DNA: TGTGCCACAACAGCTGCAGGGAGCTCCTACGAGCAGTACTTC
D gene: .; V gene: TRBV7-2; clone size: once; J gene: TRBJ1-3; CDR3 protein: CACSRLTSGNTIYF; CDR3 DNA: TGTGCCTGCTCGCGACTGACCTCTGGAAACACCATATATTTT
D gene: .; V gene: TRBV7-8; clone size: .; J gene: TRBJ2-7; CDR3 protein: CASSPQVAVTGITNYEQYF; CDR3 DNA: TGTGCCAGCAGCCCACAGGTCGCAGTCACAGGAATCACAAACTACGAGCAGTACTTC